This TCR beta chain was obtained from a study of naive and memory T cell subsets. CD8 T cells were positively selected from what remained after CD4 positive selection. The germline V and J ends were trimmed by 0 bases and 7 bases, with 9 bases remaining between them. The V gene's germline CDR1 is MNHEY and CDR2 SMNVEV (reference sequence). The CDR3 runs 13 residues. The beta constant-region primer was an equimolar mix of two oligonucleotides covering TRBC1 and TRBC2. Ligated cDNA was amplified by four rounds of PCR with nested alpha and beta constant-region primers and SP2. A 12-nucleotide UMI and the SP2 primer were added to the cDNA 3' end by oligonucleotide ligation. MiXCR, run by TCRdb on the UMI-ligation and nested PCR reads, gives a single entry per CDR3 protein. The repertoire holds more than 120,000 distinct CDR3 sequences, 15% to 25% seen once, with about 0.57% in the top ten. For this clonotype: What it binds is unknown.

Study outcomes and limitations: A few larger clonotypes appeared in naive repertoires, especially CD8, possibly memory cells re-expressing CD45RA.

The sequenced sample was naive CD8+ T cells from blood. The chain combines TRBV27 with TRBJ1-1, with D unresolved. This TCR was sampled from a human donor in good health. CDR3 sequence: CASSLSRGIEAFF. CDR3 in DNA: TGTGCCAGCAGTTTATCGCGGGGAATTGAAGCTTTCTTT.